The clone carrying this T cell receptor beta chain was seen a few times. No antigen is known for it. This entry is derived from a study of blood T cells in healthy people across ages. General study points: It was the long-lived donors that had more naive CD4+ cells and higher diversity than aged donors. There was a strong correlation between TCR beta diversity and naive T cell percentage.

This CDR3 comprises 15 residues. Germline assignment: CDR1 SGDLS and CDR2 YYNGEE. Trimming removed 0 bases at V and 2 bases at J, with 11 bases between. In terms of origin and age, donors were healthy Caucasian individuals from Russia aged roughly 6 to 95. Total RNA amounts of at least 6 micrograms were extracted per sample. For the second PCR, which ran for about 6 to 11 cycles, a sample-barcoded 5' primer and a J-beta primer mix were used. TCRdb re-analysed the 5' RACE reads in MiXCR, keeping a single row per CDR3 protein. In the table there are some 1.8 million distinct CDR3 sequences, about two fifths of which are singletons.

The sequencing input was blood. The chain couples TRBV9 to TRBJ1-2; weak D call: TRBD1 (6 bases). This receptor was identified in a human donor in good health. This CDR3 is CASSVGGTPNYGYTF. The CDR3 region has the DNA TGTGCCAGCAGCGTAGGCGGGACACCCAACTATGGCTACACCTTC.